The 18 T cell receptor beta chains given below trace back to one sample, sequenced in a study of PD-1 blockade in classical Hodgkin lymphoma. Some clones are missing from TCRdb's copy, which holds only in-frame ones; the method was immunoSEQ multiplex PCR. The repertoire has some 17,000 clones, about four fifths of them found once; the top ten carry around 25%. All patients relapsed after autologous stem cell transplantation, and brentuximab vedotin exposure varied. Here the sequenced sample was peripheral blood mononuclear cells (PBMCs), taken before the second cycle of nivolumab. These receptors came from a human donor with classical Hodgkin lymphoma.

V and J are TRBV2 and TRBJ2-3; D not resolved. This CDR3 contains 12 residues. Per germline, CDR1 SNHLY and CDR2 FYNNEI. Trimming pared 8 bases from V and 4 bases from J, leaving 10 bases between. The CDR3 DNA follows: TGTGCCAGCGGGCTAAATGCAGATACGCAGTATTTT. It is translated as CASGLNADTQYF.

The chain is built from TRBV2 and TRBJ2-7; D gene unclear. Trimming removed 3 bases from V and 1 base from J, with 16 bases in between. The germline CDR1 and CDR2 sequences are SNHLY and FYNNEI. This CDR3 is built from 16 residues. CDR3 sequence (DNA): TGTGCCAGCAGTGATCTTTTCACGGACCAGTCCTACGAGCAGTACTTC. Translation: CASSDLFTDQSYEQYF.

The chain has TRBV9 and TRBJ2-5, with 9 bases identical to TRBD2. From germline, CDR1 is SGDLS and CDR2 YYNGEE. The trim removed 0 bases at V and 5 bases at J, leaving 5 bases unmatched. The CDR3 length is 15 residues. CDR3 in amino acids: CASSVGSGGEETQYF. The CDR3 DNA reads as TGTGCCAGCAGCGTAGGTAGCGGGGGTGAGGAGACCCAGTACTTC.

This clone appeared once. The J gene is TRBJ2-3, the V gene TRBV7-8; TRBD1 matches 9 bases. Germline assignment: CDR1 SGHVS and CDR2 FQNEAQ. V shed 5 bases, J shed 3 bases, and the junction held 6 bases outside the gene matches. The CDR3 sequence is 15 residues long. As DNA, the CDR3 is TGTGCCAGCAGCCGACAGGGGGGAGGAACAGATACGCAGTATTTT. This translates into CASSRQGGGTDTQYF.

The chain employs TRBV7-9 and TRBJ1-2; TRBD1 matches at 7 bases. The CDR3 is made up of 12 amino acids. From germline, CDR1 is SEHNR and CDR2 FQNEAQ (reference sequence). Trimming cost V 5 bases and J 8 bases; bases outside gene matches: 5. The DNA for the CDR3 is TGTGCCAGCAGCCCAGGGGGAGTGGGCTACACCTTC. Amino acid sequence: CASSPGGVGYTF.

Here the CDR3 DNA reads TGTGCCAGCACCTCGGCGGGACGGACGATAAGCTCCTATAATTCACCCCTCCACTTT. It translates to CASTSAGRTISSYNSPLHF. This chain links TRBV28 with TRBJ1-6; weak D call: TRBD1 (5 bases). V lost 7 bases and J 0 bases, leaving 22 bases between the germline ends. CDR3 size: 19 residues. The V gene's germline CDR1 is MDHEN and CDR2 SYDVKM.

V and J are TRBV14 and TRBJ2-2; 11 bases map to TRBD2. This CDR3 is 16 amino acids long. In germline, CDR1 is SGHDN, CDR2 FVKESK. V lost 5 bases to trimming and J lost 6 bases; unmatched junction nucleotides: 8. The chain's CDR3 is CASSNTLAGGPGELFF. CDR3 DNA sequence: TGTGCCAGCAGCAATACCCTAGCGGGGGGTCCCGGGGAGCTGTTTTTT.

The chain combines TRBV9 with TRBJ2-3; the match to TRBD1 covers 8 bases. This CDR3 contains 16 residues. After removal of 3 bases from V and 0 bases from J, the junction contained 6 bases not matched to a gene. Germline V CDR1 and CDR2: SGDLS, YYNGEE. CDR3 bases: TGTGCCAGCAGCGACAGACAGGGGCCTAGCACAGATACGCAGTATTTT. The encoded protein is CASSDRQGPSTDTQYF.

The CDR3 coding sequence is TGTGCCACAAACAGGGAACACTATGGCTACACCTTC. Its translation is CATNREHYGYTF. V is TRBV6-1 and J is TRBJ1-2, with D possibly matching TRBD1 (6 bases). CDR1 is MNHNS and CDR2 is SASEGT in the germline V gene. The CDR3 runs 12 residues. V was pared by 10 bases and J by 3 bases, with 12 bases between.

This clone was picked up one time. This chain links TRBV2 with TRBJ2-2; 9 bases are a match to TRBD1. V gave up 8 bases and J gave up 7 bases; unmatched junction bases: 11. This CDR3 comprises 15 residues. The germline V gene encodes CDR1 SNHLY and CDR2 FYNNEI. The CDR3 loop is CASSRGTGPLGELFF. DNA for the CDR3: TGTGCCAGCTCCCGGGGGACAGGGCCCCTCGGGGAGCTGTTTTTT.

This clone was seen a few times. CDR3 loop: CASSLIGGDYGYTF. The CDR3 nucleotides are TGTGCCAGCAGCTTGATCGGGGGCGACTATGGCTACACCTTC. The chain employs TRBV5-4 and TRBJ1-2, with TRBD1 as a possible D gene (6 bases). CDR1 is SGHNT, CDR2 YYREEE, per germline (reference sequence). V was pared by 1 base and J by 3 bases, with 10 bases between. This CDR3 has 14 residues.

This chain uses TRBV9 with TRBJ2-1; 10 positions match TRBD2. V gave up 4 bases and J gave up 6 bases; unmatched junction bases: 7. Germline values: CDR1 SGDLS, CDR2 YYNGEE. The CDR3 is 15 residues long. The CDR3 reads CASSPQRGGINEQFF. In nucleotides, the CDR3 is TGTGCCAGCAGCCCACAGCGGGGGGGTATCAATGAGCAGTTCTTC.

The chain couples TRBV4-3 to TRBJ1-6; no clear D. The V gene lost 6 bases and the J gene lost 10 bases, with 19 bases spanning the gap. CDR3 length: 15 amino acids. Per the germline V gene, CDR1 is LGHNA and CDR2 is YSLEER. The CDR3 here is CASSPGLADISPLHF. The CDR3 DNA reads as TGCGCCAGCAGTCCCGGCCTAGCTGATATCTCACCCCTCCACTTT.

DNA for the CDR3: TGTGCCAGCAGCTTAGGGACAGTCTCCTATAATTCACCCCTCCACTTT. Translated: CASSLGTVSYNSPLHF. The chain employs TRBV7-8 and TRBJ1-6; a possible D gene is TRBD1 (6 bases). CDR3 length: 16 amino acids. Trimming cost V 1 base and J 0 bases, with 7 bases left between them. Germline CDR1 SGHVS, CDR2 FQNEAQ.

With regard to this clone: Other nucleotide sequences in the sample specify the same CDR3. The chain recombines TRBV9 with TRBJ2-3; D may be TRBD1 (5 bases). This CDR3 has 13 residues. Germline CDR1 reads SGDLS; CDR2 reads YYNGEE. The V gene lost 3 bases and the J gene lost 4 bases, with 9 bases spanning the gap. The CDR3 nucleotides read TGTGCCAGCAGCGGGCAGGGCCCAGATACGCAGTATTTT. Translation gives CASSGQGPDTQYF.

The rearrangement uses TRBV7-9 and TRBJ2-5; the D gene is possibly TRBD2 (5 bases). V was pared by 7 bases and J by 5 bases, with 14 bases between. CDR3 length: 13 amino acids. Per germline, CDR1 SEHNR and CDR2 FQNEAQ (reference sequence). The CDR3 loop is CASTNGIRETQYF. The CDR3 nucleotides are TGTGCCAGCACGAACGGGATCAGGGAGACCCAGTACTTC.

This clone was picked up one time. The rearrangement joins TRBV10-3 to TRBJ2-7; possible D gene TRBD2, 6 bases. V lost 0 bases to trimming and J lost 2 bases, with 17 bases between them. CDR3 length: 17 amino acids. In germline, CDR1 is ENHRY, CDR2 SYGVKD. The CDR3 DNA reads as TGTGCCATCAGTGAGTCGTTAGTTGGGGAGCGGGCCTACGAGCAGTACTTC. Protein sequence: CAISESLVGERAYEQYF.

This chain uses TRBV10-3 with TRBJ1-2; a weak D match, TRBD1 (6 bases). V was cut by 0 bases and J by 5 bases, with 13 bases left in between. Germline values: CDR1 ENHRY, CDR2 SYGVKD. The CDR3 covers 15 residues. As DNA, the CDR3 is TGTGCCATCAGTGAGTCGGGGGGCGCCGGGTATGGCTACACCTTC. Amino acids: CAISESGGAGYGYTF.